Described below is a single T cell receptor (beta chain) sequence and its context. This clone was seen more than once but under ten times. What antigen it recognizes has not been identified. Qualities for individual bases were not recorded, and no much larger clone is one base off. The data derive from a study of beta chain features in type 1 diabetes (dated by TCRdb to the late 2010s). For the study in its entirety: No differences in mean age, gender distribution, total cell number or subset yield were found between patients and healthy donors. Across all samples, almost 110 million sorted cells were examined, and cell number per subset correlated strongly with RNA yield. The study compared TCRB repertoires of sorted circulating CD4+ T cell subsets between recently diagnosed type 1 diabetes patients and matched healthy donors. Regulatory and stem cell-like memory subsets were isolated from only 8 patients and about eight healthy donors, whereas naive and central memory subsets came from all 30 or so donors.

The CDR3 starts with the cysteine, ends with the valine, and has 14 residues. Kept here is only the CDR3 DNA, which spans 42 bases and is read in frame from base 1. Trimming at the junction amounts to 2 bases on V and 7 bases on J, and the germline ends lie 15 bases apart. The germline V gene supplies CDR1 MGHDK and CDR2 SYGVNS. A single peripheral blood draw of 95 to 150 mL on average was collected from each donor into heparinised tubes. A BD FACSAria II and a panel including CD45RO, CCR7, CD25, CD127, CD95 and CD27 were used to sort naive, central memory, regulatory and stem cell-like memory CD4+ T cells. Purity was above 95% for every sorted population. Right away, PBMCs were isolated by Lymphoprep density gradient centrifugation and were stained directly, with no culture step. So that batch effects would be minimized, each experiment stained and sorted samples in pairs, pairing one healthy donor with one patient.

The High Capacity cDNA Reverse Transcription Kit was used to reverse transcribe all of the isolated RNA, meaning that expressed TCRB transcripts were what got sequenced. Naive, central memory and regulatory T cell samples underwent deep immunoSEQ sequencing, averaging around 3.7 million total reads per sample. Sorted cells were lysed in RLT buffer, and RNA was extracted using DNase-treated RNeasy Micro or Mini kits according to cell number. To prevent cross-contamination, each cell subset was processed individually, whereas patient and healthy donor samples were processed jointly. Using the immunoSEQ multiplex PCR, TCRB sequences were amplified from cDNA into 87-bp fragments spanning the CDR3 region. Sequencing of the amplicons was done on the Illumina HiSeq platform. The authors' analysis ran thus. PCR bias was computationally corrected using synthetic template baselines, reads within Hamming distance 2 were collapsed, and singletons that could not be merged were discarded. Reads were aligned against IMGT so that V, D and J genes, CDR3 length and insertions or deletions at six rearrangement sites could be assigned. Within each subset, clonotype counts were normalized to sorted cell number, after which true diversity and Gini coefficients were computed with the tcR R package. The overlap coefficient, calculated on TCRB nucleotide sequences, was used to quantify repertoire sharing. As a proxy for the pre-selection repertoire, out-of-frame TCRB sequences from naive cells were analyzed. As stored in TCRdb, this immuneACCESS dataset retains in-frame rearrangements with V and J assigned. A fraction of the clones does not appear; measured against another copy, unresolved V genes explain less than half of the discrepancy, and the remainder lacks a known reason. V, J and clone size are taken as reported in that table, and D and trimming were inferred from the DNA itself. The sample has 400,000 to 500,000 clones on record, around 13% of them singletons. Under 0.04% of the sample goes to the ten largest clones.

General findings and caveats noted by the study authors: At VDJ recombination sites, type 1 diabetes patients had fewer insertions and more deleted nucleotides, which implies abnormalities in thymic rearrangement. Shorter templates might have been favored by PCR, but patient and control samples were amplified and corrected together, so both groups would have been affected equally by any skew. A moderate but significant shortening of TCRB CDR3 length was observed in type 1 diabetes patients in all four CD4+ subsets. Sequencing cDNA rather than genomic DNA could over-represent highly expressing activated cells, although activation and CD3 levels did not differ between groups. Because the HLA sub-analyses included only small numbers of individuals, any influence of HLA type on TCRB rearrangement was left unresolved. Naive, central memory and regulatory TCRB repertoires appeared to be more similar among patients than among healthy donors.

The rearranged chain carries TRBV25-1 and TRBJ2-7; the D match is possibly TRBD1 or TRBD2, with 5 bases aligned in each. This receptor was obtained from a man aged 30 to 45 in good health. The material sequenced was naive CD4+ T cells from blood. The cell subset or site tag for this specimen amounts to: true naive CD4+ T cells. The base sequence is TGTGCCAGCAGTGAAAGCGGCAACTGGGGGGAGCAGTACGTC. This yields the protein CASSESGNWGEQYV.